This is a list of T cell receptor beta chains from one sample in a study of CD8 T cells in ankylosing spondylitis. From the 5' RACE reads, TCRdb called clonotypes with MiXCR, one entry per CDR3 protein. In the table there are 250,000 to 400,000 distinct CDR3 sequences, 11% of which are singletons. The sequenced sample was blood, either unsorted or a sorted T cell fraction (not recorded which). The source is a female donor with ankylosing spondylitis or in good health (not recorded which). Each CDR3 is given with its conserved first and last residue. A D gene is named only where the DNA matches it firmly. A clone size is listed for some rows: how often the clone was seen (once, few, many), or a class if it is expanded.

abundance: few
j_gene: TRBJ2-7
d_gene: TRBD2
v_gene: TRBV5-5
CDR3aa: CASSPSGAIPYEQYF
CDR3nt: TGTGCCAGCAGCCCGAGCGGGGCGATTCCCTACGAGCAGTACTTC

abundance: many
j_gene: TRBJ1-6
d_gene: NA
v_gene: TRBV20-1
CDR3aa: CSAYEGAGSNSPLHF
CDR3nt: TGCAGTGCCTATGAGGGAGCGGGTAGTAATTCACCCCTCCACTTT

abundance: many
j_gene: TRBJ1-1
d_gene: NA
v_gene: TRBV10-2
CDR3aa: CASSDYTEAFF
CDR3nt: TGCGCCAGCAGTGACTACACTGAAGCTTTCTTT

abundance: many
j_gene: TRBJ2-5
d_gene: TRBD1
v_gene: TRBV5-1
CDR3aa: CASTSGDRLYQETQYF
CDR3nt: TGCGCCAGCACCAGTGGGGACAGATTGTACCAAGAGACCCAGTACTTC

abundance: many
j_gene: TRBJ2-1
d_gene: NA
v_gene: TRBV7-6
CDR3aa: CASSPRMGRRFF
CDR3nt: TGTGCCAGCAGTCCAAGGATGGGCCGCAGGTTCTTC

abundance: few
j_gene: TRBJ1-1
d_gene: NA
v_gene: TRBV30
CDR3aa: CALGSTEAFF
CDR3nt: TGTGCCTTGGGTTCAACAGAAGCTTTCTTT

abundance: many
j_gene: TRBJ2-7
d_gene: NA
v_gene: TRBV12-3/TRBV12-4
CDR3aa: CASSSSTYEQYF
CDR3nt: TGTGCCAGCAGTTCGTCGACCTACGAGCAGTACTTC

abundance: NA
j_gene: TRBJ2-1
d_gene: NA
v_gene: TRBV7-9
CDR3aa: CASSGGFPYNEQFF
CDR3nt: TGTGCCAGCAGTGGGGGCTTCCCCTACAATGAGCAGTTCTTC

abundance: few
j_gene: TRBJ2-7
d_gene: NA
v_gene: TRBV7-2
CDR3aa: CASSFLGEEEQYF
CDR3nt: TGTGCCAGCAGCTTTCTGGGGGAAGAGGAGCAGTACTTC

abundance: few
j_gene: TRBJ1-6
d_gene: NA
v_gene: TRBV12-3/TRBV12-4
CDR3aa: CASSPQVRGALHF
CDR3nt: TGTGCCAGCAGTCCTCAGGTCCGGGGGGCCCTCCACTTT

abundance: few
j_gene: TRBJ1-6
d_gene: NA
v_gene: TRBV3-1
CDR3aa: CASGIGVGSYNSPLHF
CDR3nt: TGTGCCAGCGGCATCGGGGTCGGGTCCTATAATTCACCCCTCCACTTT

abundance: NA
j_gene: TRBJ2-7
d_gene: NA
v_gene: TRBV7-8
CDR3aa: CASSTSLGAGYEQYF
CDR3nt: TGTGCCAGCAGCACCTCCCTTGGGGCAGGCTACGAGCAGTACTTC

abundance: few
j_gene: TRBJ2-5
d_gene: TRBD2
v_gene: TRBV11-1
CDR3aa: CASSLRTSGGAPQETQYF
CDR3nt: TGTGCCAGCAGCTTAAGGACTAGCGGGGGGGCCCCCCAAGAGACCCAGTACTTC

abundance: few
j_gene: TRBJ2-7
d_gene: NA
v_gene: TRBV28
CDR3aa: CASSPHTQPGEQYF
CDR3nt: TGTGCCAGCAGTCCACATACTCAGCCCGGCGAGCAGTACTTC

abundance: few
j_gene: TRBJ1-1
d_gene: NA
v_gene: TRBV7-6
CDR3aa: CASSRRDGEAFF
CDR3nt: TGTGCCAGCAGTCGCCGGGACGGGGAAGCTTTCTTT

abundance: once
j_gene: TRBJ2-3
d_gene: NA
v_gene: TRBV28
CDR3aa: CATDSSTDTQYF
CDR3nt: TGTGCGACGGACAGTAGCACAGATACGCAGTATTTT

abundance: many
j_gene: TRBJ2-1
d_gene: TRBD1
v_gene: TRBV5-6
CDR3aa: CASSAVIGRGQGEQFF
CDR3nt: TGTGCCAGCAGCGCAGTCATTGGCAGGGGGCAAGGGGAGCAGTTCTTC

abundance: many
j_gene: TRBJ2-2
d_gene: TRBD1
v_gene: TRBV20-1
CDR3aa: CSALGQGKTGELFF
CDR3nt: TGCAGTGCTCTGGGACAGGGGAAAACCGGGGAGCTGTTTTTT

abundance: many
j_gene: TRBJ2-2
d_gene: NA
v_gene: TRBV6-2/TRBV6-3
CDR3aa: CASERRSSGELFF
CDR3nt: TGTGCCAGCGAGCGACGGAGCTCCGGGGAGCTGTTTTTT

abundance: many
j_gene: TRBJ2-2
d_gene: TRBD2
v_gene: TRBV12-3/TRBV12-4
CDR3aa: CASKWRGGANTGELFF
CDR3nt: TGTGCCAGCAAATGGCGGGGGGGCGCAAACACCGGGGAGCTGTTTTTT

abundance: many
j_gene: TRBJ1-1
d_gene: NA
v_gene: TRBV27
CDR3aa: CASRAGRTEAFF
CDR3nt: TGTGCCAGCAGGGCAGGGCGCACTGAAGCTTTCTTT

abundance: many
j_gene: TRBJ2-5
d_gene: TRBD2
v_gene: TRBV29-1
CDR3aa: CSVEWGSGRTGETQYF
CDR3nt: TGCAGCGTTGAATGGGGCAGCGGGAGGACGGGAGAGACCCAGTACTTC